Below are 2 T cell receptor beta chains sequenced from a single sample in a study of blood T cells in healthy people across ages. Alongside a J-beta primer mix, a sample-barcoded 5' primer served in a second PCR lasting 7 to 11 cycles. MiXCR, applied by TCRdb to the 5' RACE reads, yields one record per CDR3 protein. The sample comprises roughly 1.6 million distinct CDR3 sequences, roughly 30% of which are singletons, and about 10% rests with the top ten. The sequenced sample consisted of blood. Receptors were obtained from a woman aged 25 to 39 in good health.

This clonotype showed up just a few times. V and J are TRBV29-1 and TRBJ1-4; weak D call: TRBD1 (5 bases). Trimming removed 4 bases from V and 8 bases from J, with 14 bases in between. This CDR3 spans 13 amino acids. CDR1 is SQVTM, CDR2 ANQGSEA, per germline. Here the CDR3 reads CSVVYSGTEKLFF. CDR3 nucleotides: TGCAGCGTTGTATACTCAGGGACCGAAAAACTGTTTTTT.

The chain has TRBV7-3 and TRBJ2-1; D unclear. Germline lookup yields CDR1 SGHTA and CDR2 FQGTGA. There are 15 residues in the CDR3. V was cut by 5 bases and J by 2 bases, with 13 bases left in between. The DNA for the CDR3 is TGTGCCAGCAGCCCGCTATCTATCGCCTACAATGAGCAGTTCTTC. The encoded protein is CASSPLSIAYNEQFF.